The 17 T cell receptor beta chains given below trace back to one sample, sequenced in a study of blood T cell repertoires in COVID-19. Assay: immunoSEQ multiplex PCR; the TCRdb copy retains only in-frame clones and omits some. The table lists 180,000 or so clones, just under 80% of them singletons. Sequencing was done on a sample of peripheral blood. The receptor set was obtained from an elderly woman with active or convalescent COVID-19.

The rearrangement links TRBV5-4 to TRBJ1-1; maybe TRBD1 (6 bases). The CDR3 length is 14 residues. Germline V lookup: CDR1 SGHNT, CDR2 YYREEE (reference sequence). Trimming cost V 5 bases and J 4 bases, with 15 bases left between them. CDR3 DNA sequence: TGTGCCAGCAGGACGGCGGGCAGGGGCACTGAAGCTTTCTTT. Residues: CASRTAGRGTEAFF.

This clone was seen only once. V is TRBV28 and J is TRBJ1-2; perhaps TRBD1 as D (6 bases). Germline V lookup: CDR1 MDHEN, CDR2 SYDVKM. The V end lost 6 bases, the J end lost 6 bases, and 20 bases lay between the germline ends. CDR3 length equals 15 residues. This CDR3 is CASRGETGLVHGYTF. CDR3 coding DNA: TGTGCCAGCAGGGGGGAGACAGGACTAGTCCATGGCTACACCTTC.

The chain combines TRBV6-1 with TRBJ2-7; D may be TRBD1 (5 bases). The CDR3 sequence is 17 residues long. Germline V lookup: CDR1 MNHNS, CDR2 SASEGT. The ends were cut back, 4 bases at V and 5 bases at J, with 24 bases in the middle. The CDR3 reads CASSGLVGGQGTHEQYF. The DNA for the CDR3 is TGTGCCAGCAGTGGTCTTGTTGGTGGGCAGGGTACCCACGAGCAGTACTTC.

V usage is TRBV28 and J usage is TRBJ2-6; possibly TRBD2 for D (5 bases). The ends were cut back, 3 bases at V and 4 bases at J, with 19 bases in the middle. The CDR3 extends over 18 amino acids. Germline loops: CDR1 MDHEN, CDR2 SYDVKM. This chain's CDR3 is CASSFGPGISHGANVLTF. The DNA for the CDR3 is TGTGCCAGCAGTTTTGGGCCGGGAATTTCGCACGGGGCCAACGTCCTGACTTTC.

A note on this clone: This same CDR3 is encoded by further DNA sequences in the sample. This chain links TRBV19 with TRBJ1-5, with 11 bases matching TRBD1. The CDR3 extends over 14 amino acids. CDR1 and CDR2 (germline): LNHDA, SQIVND (reference sequence). V was pared by 5 bases and J by 4 bases, with 1 base of the junction left unmatched. The DNA for the CDR3 is TGTGCCAGTAGTGGGACAGGGGGGAATCAGCCCCAGCATTTT. It yields the protein CASSGTGGNQPQHF.

The CDR3 sequence is CASSISGAGEAFF. As DNA, the CDR3 is TGTGCCAGTAGTATCTCAGGGGCCGGGGAAGCTTTCTTT. The chain couples TRBV19 to TRBJ1-1; the D gene is possibly TRBD1 (6 bases). Trimming took off 3 bases at V and 8 bases at J, with 13 bases between the two ends. CDR3 size: 13 residues. Germline CDR1 LNHDA, CDR2 SQIVND (reference sequence).

The chain employs TRBV29-1 and TRBJ1-1; D gene uncertain. The CDR3 extends over 13 amino acids. V was pared by 7 bases and J by 4 bases, with 16 bases between. Looked up from germline, CDR1 is SQVTM and CDR2 is ANQGSEA. CDR3 amino acids: CSASSGGSTEAFF. Here the CDR3 DNA reads TGCAGCGCCTCATCGGGAGGGAGCACTGAAGCTTTCTTT.

The chain couples TRBV10-3 to TRBJ2-1; the match to TRBD2 covers 8 bases. J was trimmed by 3 bases and V by 0 bases; bases with no gene match: 1. The V gene's germline CDR1 is ENHRY and CDR2 SYGVKD. The CDR3 is made up of 15 amino acids. CDR3 in amino acids: CAISESLAGYNEQFF. The CDR3 bases are TGTGCCATCAGTGAGTCGCTAGCGGGCTACAATGAGCAGTTCTTC.

CDR3 sequence reads: CASRATGINYGYTF. DNA for the CDR3: TGTGCCAGCAGAGCGACAGGGATTAACTATGGCTACACCTTC. The chain couples TRBV6-5 to TRBJ1-2, with 7 bases that match TRBD1. Germline V gene data show CDR1 as MNHEY and CDR2 as SVGAGI. Trimming removed 6 bases from V and 1 base from J; junction bases left unmatched: 5. This CDR3 comprises 14 residues.

In this sample, this clone turned up a few times. The rearrangement links TRBV7-9 to TRBJ2-4, with 8 bases lining up with TRBD1. V shed 4 bases, J shed 3 bases, and the junction held 5 bases outside the gene matches. Germline V gene lookup returns CDR1 SEHNR and CDR2 FQNEAQ (reference sequence). The CDR3 runs to 15 residues. The CDR3 region is CASSSTGASKNIQYF. DNA for the CDR3: TGTGCCAGCAGCTCGACAGGGGCGAGCAAAAACATTCAGTACTTC.

This chain links TRBV27 with TRBJ1-6; 9 bases align to TRBD1. Per germline, CDR1 MNHEY and CDR2 SMNVEV (reference sequence). Trimming removed 6 bases from V and 10 bases from J; junction bases left unmatched: 13. The CDR3 is made up of 16 amino acids. CDR3 region: CASSLTPGQGGSPLHF. Here the CDR3 DNA reads TGTGCCAGCAGCCTTACTCCGGGACAGGGAGGATCACCCCTCCACTTT.

The CDR3 sequence: CATFGGGTTRYSPLHF. The CDR3 bases are TGTGCCACCTTTGGCGGGGGGACCACGAGATATTCACCCCTCCACTTT. V usage is TRBV7-2 and J usage is TRBJ1-6; a weak D match, TRBD1 (5 bases). The CDR3 is 16 amino acids. From germline, CDR1 is SGHTA and CDR2 FQGNSA. Between the trimmed V and J ends, which lost 10 bases and 8 bases, there was a span of 24 bases.

The chain is built from TRBV10-2 and TRBJ1-6; tentatively, D is TRBD1 (6 bases). The CDR3 has 16 amino acids. Per the germline V gene, CDR1 is WSHSY and CDR2 is SAAADI. Trimming stripped 6 bases from V and 1 base from J, with 13 bases between. In DNA, the CDR3 is TGCGCCAGCAGGAGGCAGGGGCAGTCCTATAATTCACCCCTCCACTTT. Amino acid sequence: CASRRQGQSYNSPLHF.

This clone was seen repeatedly, ten times or more. This rearrangement joins TRBV10-3 to TRBJ1-1, with D perhaps TRBD1 (5 bases). Trimming took off 8 bases at V and 7 bases at J, with 14 bases between the two ends. This CDR3 is 12 amino acids long. The germline V gene has CDR1 ENHRY and CDR2 SYGVKD. DNA for the CDR3: TGTGCCATCTCCAACGGGGGGGATGAAGCTTTCTTT. Its protein product is CAISNGGDEAFF.

The genes are TRBV28 and TRBJ1-5, with 7 bases fitting TRBD1. CDR1 is MDHEN, CDR2 SYDVKM, per germline. The CDR3 spans 16 residues. V dropped 6 bases and J dropped 2; count of bases not matched to a gene: 10. The CDR3 bases are TGTGCCAGCAGCAGTAACGAGGGGGCTCGCAATCAGCCCCAGCATTTT. It codes for CASSSNEGARNQPQHF.

At least ten counts were recorded for this clone. The V and J genes are TRBV4-2 and TRBJ2-7, with TRBD2 matching 10 bases. The CDR3 length is 19 residues. In germline, CDR1 is LGHNA, CDR2 YNFKEQ. Unmatched junction bases numbered 16, after V lost 4 bases and J lost 1 base. As DNA, the CDR3 is TGTGCCAGCAGCCCGATCCCCAGTACTAGCGGGGCCGCATCCTACGAGCAGTACTTC. It specifies CASSPIPSTSGAASYEQYF.

J is TRBJ2-1 and V is TRBV4-2; the D gene is possibly TRBD1 (6 bases). Trimming took 1 base from V and 0 from J, leaving 7 bases between them. CDR3 length: 15 residues. CDR1 is LGHNA, CDR2 YNFKEQ, per germline. CDR3: CASSQGGLSYNEQFF. Written as DNA, the CDR3 is TGTGCCAGCAGCCAAGGGGGGCTCTCCTACAATGAGCAGTTCTTC.